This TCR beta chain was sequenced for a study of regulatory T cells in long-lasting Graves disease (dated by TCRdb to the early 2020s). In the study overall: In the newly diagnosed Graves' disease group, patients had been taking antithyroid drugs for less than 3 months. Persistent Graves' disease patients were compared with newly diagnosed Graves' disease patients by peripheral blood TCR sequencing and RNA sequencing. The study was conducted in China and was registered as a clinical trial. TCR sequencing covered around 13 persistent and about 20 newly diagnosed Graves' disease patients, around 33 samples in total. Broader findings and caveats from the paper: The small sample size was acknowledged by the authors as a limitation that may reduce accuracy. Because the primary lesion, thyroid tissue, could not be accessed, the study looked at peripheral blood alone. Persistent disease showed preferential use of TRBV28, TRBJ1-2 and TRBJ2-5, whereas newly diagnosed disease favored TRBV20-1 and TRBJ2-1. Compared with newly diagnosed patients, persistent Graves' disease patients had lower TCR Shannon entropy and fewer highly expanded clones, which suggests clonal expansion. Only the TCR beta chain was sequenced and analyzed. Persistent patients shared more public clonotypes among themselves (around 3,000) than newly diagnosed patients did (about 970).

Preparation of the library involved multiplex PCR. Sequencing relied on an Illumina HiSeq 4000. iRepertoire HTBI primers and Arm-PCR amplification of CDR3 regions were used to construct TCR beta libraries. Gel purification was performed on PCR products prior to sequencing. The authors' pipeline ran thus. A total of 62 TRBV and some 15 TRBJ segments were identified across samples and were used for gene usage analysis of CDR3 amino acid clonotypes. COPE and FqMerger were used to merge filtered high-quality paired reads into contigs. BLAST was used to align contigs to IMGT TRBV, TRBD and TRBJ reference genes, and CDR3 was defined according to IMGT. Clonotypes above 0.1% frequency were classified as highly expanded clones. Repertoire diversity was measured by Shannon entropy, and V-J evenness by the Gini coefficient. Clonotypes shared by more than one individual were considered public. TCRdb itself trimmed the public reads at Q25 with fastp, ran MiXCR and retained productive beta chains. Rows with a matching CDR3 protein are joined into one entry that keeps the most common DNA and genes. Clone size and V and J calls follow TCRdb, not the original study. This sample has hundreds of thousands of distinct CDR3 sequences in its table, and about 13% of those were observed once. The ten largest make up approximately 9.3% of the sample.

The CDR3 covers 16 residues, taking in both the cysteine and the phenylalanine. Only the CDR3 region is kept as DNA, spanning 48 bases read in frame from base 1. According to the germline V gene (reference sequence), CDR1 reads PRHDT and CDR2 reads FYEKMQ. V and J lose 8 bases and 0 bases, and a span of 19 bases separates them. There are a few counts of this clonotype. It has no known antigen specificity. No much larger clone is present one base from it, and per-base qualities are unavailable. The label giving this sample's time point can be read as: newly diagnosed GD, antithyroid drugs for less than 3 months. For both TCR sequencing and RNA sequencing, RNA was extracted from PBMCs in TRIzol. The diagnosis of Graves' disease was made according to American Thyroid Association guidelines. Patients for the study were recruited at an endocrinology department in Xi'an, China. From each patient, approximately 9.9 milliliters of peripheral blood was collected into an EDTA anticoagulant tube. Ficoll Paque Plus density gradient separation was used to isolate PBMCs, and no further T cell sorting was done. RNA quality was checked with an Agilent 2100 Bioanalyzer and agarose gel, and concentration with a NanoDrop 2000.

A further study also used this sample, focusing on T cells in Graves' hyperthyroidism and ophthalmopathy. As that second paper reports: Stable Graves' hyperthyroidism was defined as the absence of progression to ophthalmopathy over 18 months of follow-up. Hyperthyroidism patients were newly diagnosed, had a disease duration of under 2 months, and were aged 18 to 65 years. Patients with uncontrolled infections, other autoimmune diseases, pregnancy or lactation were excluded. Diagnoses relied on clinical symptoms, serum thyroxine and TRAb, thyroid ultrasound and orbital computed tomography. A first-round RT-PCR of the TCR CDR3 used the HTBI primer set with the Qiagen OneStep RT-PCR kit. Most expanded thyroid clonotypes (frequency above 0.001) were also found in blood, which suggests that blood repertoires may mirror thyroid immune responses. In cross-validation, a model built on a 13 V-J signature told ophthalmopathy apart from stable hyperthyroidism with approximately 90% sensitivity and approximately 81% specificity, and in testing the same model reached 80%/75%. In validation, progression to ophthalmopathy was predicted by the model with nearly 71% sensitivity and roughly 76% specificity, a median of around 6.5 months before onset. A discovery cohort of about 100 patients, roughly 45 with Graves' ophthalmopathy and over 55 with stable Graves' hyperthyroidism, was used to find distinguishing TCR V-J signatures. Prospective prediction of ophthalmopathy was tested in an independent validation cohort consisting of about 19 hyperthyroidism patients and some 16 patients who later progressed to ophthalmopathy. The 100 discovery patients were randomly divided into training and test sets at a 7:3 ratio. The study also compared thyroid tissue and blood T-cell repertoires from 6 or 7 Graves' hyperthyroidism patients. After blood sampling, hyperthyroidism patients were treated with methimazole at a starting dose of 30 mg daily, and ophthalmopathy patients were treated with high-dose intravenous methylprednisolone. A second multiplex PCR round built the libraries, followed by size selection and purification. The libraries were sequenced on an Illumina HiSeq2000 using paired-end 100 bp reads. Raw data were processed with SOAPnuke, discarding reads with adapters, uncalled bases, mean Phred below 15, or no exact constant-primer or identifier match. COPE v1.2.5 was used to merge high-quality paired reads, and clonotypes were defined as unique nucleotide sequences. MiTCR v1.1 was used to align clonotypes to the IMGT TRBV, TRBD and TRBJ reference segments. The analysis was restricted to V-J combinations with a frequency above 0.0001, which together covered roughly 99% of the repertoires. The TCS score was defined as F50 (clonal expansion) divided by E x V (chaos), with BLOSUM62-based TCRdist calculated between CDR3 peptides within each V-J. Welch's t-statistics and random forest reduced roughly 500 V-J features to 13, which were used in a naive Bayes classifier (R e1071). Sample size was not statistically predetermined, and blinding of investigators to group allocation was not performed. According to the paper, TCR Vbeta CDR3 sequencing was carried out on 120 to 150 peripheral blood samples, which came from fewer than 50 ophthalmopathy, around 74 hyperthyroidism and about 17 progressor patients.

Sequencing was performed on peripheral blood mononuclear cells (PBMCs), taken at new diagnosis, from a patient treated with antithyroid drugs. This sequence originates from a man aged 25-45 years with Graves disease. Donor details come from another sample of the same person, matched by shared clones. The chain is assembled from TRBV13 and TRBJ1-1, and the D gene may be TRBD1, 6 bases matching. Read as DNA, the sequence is TGTGCCAGCGTGCTGGGGGGCAGGTACTTGAACACTGAAGCTTTCTTT. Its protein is CASVLGGRYLNTEAFF.